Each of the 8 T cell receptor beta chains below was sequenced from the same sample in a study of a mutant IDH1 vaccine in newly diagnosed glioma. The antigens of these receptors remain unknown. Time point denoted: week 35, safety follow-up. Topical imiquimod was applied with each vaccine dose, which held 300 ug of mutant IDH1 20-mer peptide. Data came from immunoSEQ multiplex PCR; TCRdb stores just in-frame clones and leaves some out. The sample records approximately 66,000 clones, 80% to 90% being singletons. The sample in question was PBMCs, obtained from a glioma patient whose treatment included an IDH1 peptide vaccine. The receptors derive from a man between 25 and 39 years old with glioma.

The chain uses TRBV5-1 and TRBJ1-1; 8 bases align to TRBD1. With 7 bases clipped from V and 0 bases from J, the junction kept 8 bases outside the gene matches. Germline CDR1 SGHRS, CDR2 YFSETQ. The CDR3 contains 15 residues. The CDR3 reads CASSGRQGLNTEAFF. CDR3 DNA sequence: TGCGCCAGCTCGGGGAGACAGGGGCTGAACACTGAAGCTTTCTTT.

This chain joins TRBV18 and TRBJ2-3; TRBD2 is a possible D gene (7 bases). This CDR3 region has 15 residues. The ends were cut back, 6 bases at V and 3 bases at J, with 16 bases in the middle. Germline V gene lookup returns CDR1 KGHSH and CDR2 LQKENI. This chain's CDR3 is CASSPNAGATDTQYF. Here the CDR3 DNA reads TGTGCCAGCTCCCCGAATGCGGGGGCTACAGATACGCAGTATTTT.

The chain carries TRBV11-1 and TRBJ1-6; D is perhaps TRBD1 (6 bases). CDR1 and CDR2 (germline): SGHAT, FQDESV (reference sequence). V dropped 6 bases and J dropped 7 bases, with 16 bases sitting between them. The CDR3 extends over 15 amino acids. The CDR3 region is CASRLSGQQNSPLHF. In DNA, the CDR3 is TGTGCCAGCAGACTGTCAGGACAGCAAAATTCACCCCTCCACTTT.

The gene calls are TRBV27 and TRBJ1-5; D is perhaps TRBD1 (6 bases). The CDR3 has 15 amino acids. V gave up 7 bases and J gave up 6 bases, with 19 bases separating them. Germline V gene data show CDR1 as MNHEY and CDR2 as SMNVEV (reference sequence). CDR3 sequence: CASNPDRPGGQPQHF. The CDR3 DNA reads TGTGCCAGCAATCCCGACAGGCCGGGGGGTCAGCCCCAGCATTTT.

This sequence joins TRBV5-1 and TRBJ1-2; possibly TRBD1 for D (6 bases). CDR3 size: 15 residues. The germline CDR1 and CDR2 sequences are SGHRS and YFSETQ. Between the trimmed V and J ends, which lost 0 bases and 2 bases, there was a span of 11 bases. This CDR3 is CASSLVSGVNYGYTF. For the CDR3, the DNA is TGCGCCAGCAGCTTGGTATCAGGGGTAAACTATGGCTACACCTTC.

The CDR3: CASSVTGIRFGGYTF. Here the CDR3 DNA reads TGTGCCAGCAGCGTGACAGGGATTAGGTTTGGTGGCTACACCTTC. The V call is TRBV9, the J call TRBJ1-2; 7 positions agree with TRBD1. The CDR3 runs to 15 residues. V shed 2 bases, J shed 7 bases, and the junction held 11 bases outside the gene matches. The germline CDR1 and CDR2 sequences are SGDLS and YYNGEE. The whole variable domain, filled in from reference TRBV9 and TRBJ1-2, reads DSGVTQTPKHLITATGQRVTLRCSPRSGDLSVYWYQQSLDQGLQFLIQYYNGEERAKGNILERFSAQQFPDLHSELNLSSLELGDSALYFCASSVTGIRFGGYTFGSGTRLTVV.

This chain's CDR3 is CASGLNQGSIYEQYF. For the CDR3, the DNA is TGTGCTAGTGGTTTAAATCAGGGCAGTATCTACGAGCAGTACTTC. The V and J genes are TRBV12-5 and TRBJ2-7; D may be TRBD1 (5 bases). This CDR3 spans 15 amino acids. Germline lookup yields CDR1 LGHNT and CDR2 FRNRAP. Trimming cost V 3 bases and J 3 bases, with 15 bases left between them.

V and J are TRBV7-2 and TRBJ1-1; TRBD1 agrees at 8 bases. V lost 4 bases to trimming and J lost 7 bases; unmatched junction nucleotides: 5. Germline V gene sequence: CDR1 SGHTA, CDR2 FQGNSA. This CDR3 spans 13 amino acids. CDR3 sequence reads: CASSSGQGFEAFF. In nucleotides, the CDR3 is TGTGCCAGCAGCTCCGGACAGGGTTTTGAAGCTTTCTTT. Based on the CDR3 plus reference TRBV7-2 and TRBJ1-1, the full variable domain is GAGVSQSPSNKVTEKGKDVELRCDPISGHTALYWYRQSLGQGLEFLIYFQGNSAPDKSGLPSDRFSAERTGGSVSTLTIQRTQQEDSAVYLCASSSGQGFEAFFGQGTRLTVV.